This is a list of T cell receptor beta chains from one sample in a study of naive and memory T cell subsets. TCRdb reanalysed the 5' RACE reads using MiXCR and keeps one entry per CDR3 protein. The repertoire holds about 62,000 distinct CDR3 sequences, with approximately 8% as singletons. Source of these receptors: a female donor in good health. Both conserved end residues are part of each CDR3. The D gene is left open where the match is weak. Some rows mark clone size as missing; the rest say once, few, many or name a class of expanded clone.

J: TRBJ2-1
size: many
V: TRBV7-9
D: .
CDR3: CASSQKGISYNEQFF
DNA: TGTGCCAGCAGCCAAAAAGGGATCTCCTACAATGAGCAGTTCTTC

J: TRBJ1-3
size: few
V: TRBV12-3/TRBV12-4
D: .
CDR3: CASRAPPGASESLSGNTIYF
DNA: TGTGCCAGCAGAGCCCCGCCGGGTGCATCGGAGTCCCTCTCTGGAAACACCATATATTTT

J: TRBJ1-1
size: many
V: TRBV20-1
D: .
CDR3: CSASTTEAFF
DNA: TGCAGTGCTAGCACTACTGAAGCTTTCTTT

J: TRBJ2-1
size: few
V: TRBV20-1
D: .
CDR3: CSARGLAVSSYNEQFF
DNA: TGCAGTGCTAGGGGACTGGCGGTAAGCTCCTACAATGAGCAGTTCTTC

J: TRBJ2-4
size: .
V: TRBV7-2
D: TRBD1
CDR3: CASSPDREVTKNIQYF
DNA: TGTGCCAGCAGCCCGGACAGGGAGGTGACCAAAAACATTCAGTACTTC

J: TRBJ1-5
size: .
V: TRBV7-2
D: .
CDR3: CASSLALRGQPQHF
DNA: TGTGCCAGCAGCTTAGCTCTCAGGGGACAGCCCCAGCATTTT

J: TRBJ1-1
size: .
V: TRBV20-1
D: .
CDR3: CSAQTGGRGTEAFF
DNA: TGCAGTGCACAGACGGGGGGCAGAGGCACTGAAGCTTTCTTT

J: TRBJ2-1
size: .
V: TRBV20-1
D: TRBD2
CDR3: CSARTIAGGYNEQFF
DNA: TGCAGTGCTAGGACCATAGCGGGAGGCTACAATGAGCAGTTCTTC

J: TRBJ2-1
size: .
V: TRBV5-4
D: TRBD2
CDR3: CASSPSGRAYNEQFF
DNA: TGTGCCAGCAGCCCGAGCGGGAGGGCCTACAATGAGCAGTTCTTC

J: TRBJ2-7
size: few
V: TRBV2
D: TRBD1
CDR3: CASSVSQGAYEQYF
DNA: TGTGCCAGCAGTGTTTCTCAGGGGGCCTACGAGCAGTACTTC

J: TRBJ1-1
size: many
V: TRBV13
D: .
CDR3: CASSPGLGDYTEAFF
DNA: TGTGCCAGCAGCCCCGGGTTGGGAGATTATACTGAAGCTTTCTTT

J: TRBJ2-3
size: .
V: TRBV6-6
D: .
CDR3: CASSGTTATSTDTQYF
DNA: TGTGCCAGCAGTGGGACGACAGCTACTAGCACAGATACGCAGTATTTT

J: TRBJ1-5
size: .
V: TRBV7-4
D: TRBD1
CDR3: CASSLGGDRGQAGQPQHF
DNA: TGTGCCAGCAGCTTAGGAGGCGACAGGGGGCAGGCCGGTCAGCCCCAGCATTTT

J: TRBJ2-5
size: .
V: TRBV30
D: .
CDR3: CAWVSATLIETQYF
DNA: TGTGCCTGGGTCTCGGCGACTCTAATAGAGACCCAGTACTTC

J: TRBJ2-2
size: .
V: TRBV7-8
D: .
CDR3: CASSLGERSLNTGELFF
DNA: TGTGCCAGCAGCTTAGGGGAACGGTCGCTGAACACCGGGGAGCTGTTTTTT

J: TRBJ2-7
size: .
V: TRBV19
D: .
CDR3: CASSLSPLGIYEQYF
DNA: TGTGCCAGTAGTCTCTCCCCTCTTGGGATCTACGAGCAGTACTTC

J: TRBJ1-1
size: many
V: TRBV28
D: .
CDR3: CASYLGTEAFF
DNA: TGTGCCAGCTATCTGGGCACTGAAGCTTTCTTT

J: TRBJ2-5
size: few
V: TRBV28
D: .
CDR3: CASSPTWGETQYF
DNA: TGTGCCAGCAGTCCAACTTGGGGGGAGACCCAGTACTTC

J: TRBJ2-7
size: .
V: TRBV4-2
D: .
CDR3: CASSQGGGSPYEQYF
DNA: TGTGCCAGCAGCCAAGGTGGCGGGTCCCCCTACGAGCAGTACTTC

J: TRBJ2-1
size: few
V: TRBV5-6
D: TRBD2
CDR3: CASTGTSGSISYNEQFF
DNA: TGTGCCAGCACCGGGACTAGCGGGAGTATTTCCTACAATGAGCAGTTCTTC

J: TRBJ1-2
size: many
V: TRBV20-1
D: .
CDR3: CSASQTGRRLAPYGYTF
DNA: TGCAGTGCTAGTCAAACAGGGAGAAGGCTTGCACCCTATGGCTACACCTTC

J: TRBJ1-5
size: .
V: TRBV19
D: .
CDR3: CASSIFGEYQPQHF
DNA: TGTGCCAGTAGTATATTTGGGGAGTATCAGCCCCAGCATTTT

J: TRBJ2-3
size: .
V: TRBV30
D: .
CDR3: CAWSPVLNTQYF
DNA: TGTGCCTGGAGTCCCGTCCTAAATACGCAGTATTTT

J: TRBJ1-2
size: many
V: TRBV12-3/TRBV12-4
D: .
CDR3: CASSFVFGGYGYTF
DNA: TGTGCCAGCAGTTTTGTGTTCGGAGGGTATGGCTACACCTTC

J: TRBJ2-3
size: .
V: TRBV6-5
D: .
CDR3: CASSYSARLGGGDTQYF
DNA: TGTGCCAGCAGTTACTCGGCTCGGTTAGGGGGGGGAGATACGCAGTATTTT

J: TRBJ2-1
size: few
V: TRBV11-2
D: TRBD2
CDR3: CASSSAGGHWAQNEQFF
DNA: TGTGCCAGCAGCTCGGCGGGAGGGCATTGGGCCCAGAATGAGCAGTTCTTC

J: TRBJ2-7
size: .
V: TRBV7-9
D: TRBD2
CDR3: CASSHRGGGYEQYF
DNA: TGTGCCAGCAGCCACCGGGGCGGGGGGTACGAGCAGTACTTC

J: TRBJ1-2
size: many
V: TRBV28
D: .
CDR3: CASSPNSNYGYTF
DNA: TGTGCCAGCAGCCCCAACAGTAACTATGGCTACACCTTC

J: TRBJ1-1
size: many
V: TRBV6-2/TRBV6-3
D: .
CDR3: CASSSINLEAFF
DNA: TGTGCCAGCAGCTCAATAAATCTTGAAGCTTTCTTT

J: TRBJ2-3
size: many
V: TRBV29-1
D: TRBD1
CDR3: CSWTGDTDTQYF
DNA: TGCAGCTGGACAGGGGACACAGATACGCAGTATTTT

J: TRBJ1-5
size: .
V: TRBV5-1
D: .
CDR3: CASSLESGPQHF
DNA: TGCGCCAGCAGCTTGGAGTCGGGGCCCCAGCATTTT

J: TRBJ2-7
size: few
V: TRBV12-3/TRBV12-4
D: TRBD1
CDR3: CASSFGTESSYEQYF
DNA: TGTGCCAGCAGTTTCGGGACAGAGAGCTCCTACGAGCAGTACTTC

J: TRBJ2-3
size: few
V: TRBV20-1
D: .
CDR3: CSALKGGSPSTDTQYF
DNA: TGCAGTGCCCTAAAGGGGGGTAGCCCAAGCACAGATACGCAGTATTTT

J: TRBJ1-1
size: few
V: TRBV11-2
D: .
CDR3: CASSQVVWDTMNTEAFF
DNA: TGTGCCAGCAGTCAAGTAGTTTGGGACACAATGAACACTGAAGCTTTCTTT

J: TRBJ2-2
size: many
V: TRBV7-3
D: .
CDR3: CASSSPQAATNTGELFF
DNA: TGTGCCAGCAGCTCCCCTCAGGCAGCCACTAACACCGGGGAGCTGTTTTTT

J: TRBJ2-1
size: .
V: TRBV6-6
D: TRBD2
CDR3: CASSYSPSGIDEQFF
DNA: TGTGCCAGCAGTTACTCCCCTAGCGGGATAGATGAGCAGTTCTTC

J: TRBJ2-1
size: .
V: TRBV27
D: TRBD2
CDR3: CASSLTSGIYNEQFF
DNA: TGTGCCAGCAGTTTGACTAGCGGGATTTACAATGAGCAGTTCTTC

J: TRBJ2-7
size: few
V: TRBV28
D: .
CDR3: CASSHALGERSYEQYF
DNA: TGTGCCAGCAGTCACGCTCTAGGGGAGAGGTCCTACGAGCAGTACTTC

J: TRBJ2-1
size: .
V: TRBV27
D: TRBD2
CDR3: CASSLQTGRELVNEQFF
DNA: TGTGCCAGCAGTTTACAGACGGGGCGGGAGCTGGTTAATGAGCAGTTCTTC

J: TRBJ2-7
size: few
V: TRBV27
D: TRBD2
CDR3: CASSLRTSGIYEQYF
DNA: TGTGCCAGCAGTTTAAGGACTAGCGGGATTTACGAGCAGTACTTC

J: TRBJ1-1
size: many
V: TRBV20-1
D: .
CDR3: CSASPGSNTEAFF
DNA: TGCAGTGCTTCCCCGGGCTCGAACACTGAAGCTTTCTTT

J: TRBJ2-1
size: .
V: TRBV7-3
D: TRBD1
CDR3: CASSLQQGAHEQFF
DNA: TGTGCCAGCAGCTTACAACAGGGGGCCCATGAGCAGTTCTTC

J: TRBJ2-5
size: many
V: TRBV27
D: TRBD2
CDR3: CASSLDGGGETQYF
DNA: TGTGCCAGCAGTTTAGACGGGGGGGGAGAGACCCAGTACTTC